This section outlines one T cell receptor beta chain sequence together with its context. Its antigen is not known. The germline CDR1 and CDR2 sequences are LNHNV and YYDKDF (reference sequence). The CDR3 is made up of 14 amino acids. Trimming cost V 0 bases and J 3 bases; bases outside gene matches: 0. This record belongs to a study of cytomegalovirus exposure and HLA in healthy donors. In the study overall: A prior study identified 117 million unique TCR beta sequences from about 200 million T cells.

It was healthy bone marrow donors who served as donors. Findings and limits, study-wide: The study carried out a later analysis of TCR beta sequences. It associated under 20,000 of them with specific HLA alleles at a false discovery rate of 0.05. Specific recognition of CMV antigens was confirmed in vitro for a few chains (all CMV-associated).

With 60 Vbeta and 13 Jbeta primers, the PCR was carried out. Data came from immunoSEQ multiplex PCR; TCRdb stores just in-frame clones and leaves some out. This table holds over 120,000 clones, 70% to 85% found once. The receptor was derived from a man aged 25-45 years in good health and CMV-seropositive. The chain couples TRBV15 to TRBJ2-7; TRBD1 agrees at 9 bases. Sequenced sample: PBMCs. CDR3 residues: CATSREGQGYEQYF. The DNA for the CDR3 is TGTGCCACCAGCAGAGAGGGACAGGGCTACGAGCAGTACTTC.